The 6 T cell receptor beta chains given below trace back to one sample, sequenced in a study of T-cell memory formation after mild COVID-19. MiXCR was run by TCRdb on the 5' RACE reads, yielding one entry per CDR3 protein. The repertoire holds about 170,000 distinct CDR3 sequences, 10% to 15% seen once, with approximately 3.4% in the top ten. Sequences were obtained from PBMCs or a T cell subset sorted from them (not recorded which). All receptors come from a man in his late teens or twenties who had mild COVID-19 (a few samples of this study predate the infection). Cell type and time point are not known.

This clonotype turned up a few times. The genes are TRBV19 and TRBJ1-5; a weak D match, TRBD1 (5 bases). V was pared by 2 bases and J by 1 base, with 18 bases between. The CDR3 contains 18 residues. Germline CDR1 and CDR2: LNHDA and SQIVND (reference sequence). In nucleotides, the CDR3 is TGTGCCAGTAGTATATCGGCAGGGCGATTTCTAAGCAATCAGCCCCAGCATTTT. This gives the protein CASSISAGRFLSNQPQHF.

A few counts support this clonotype. V is TRBV29-1 and J is TRBJ1-2; D remains unclear. In germline, CDR1 is SQVTM, CDR2 ANQGSEA. There are 12 residues in the CDR3. Trimming took 4 bases from V and 8 from J, leaving 14 bases between them. CDR3 coding DNA: TGCAGCGTTGTTTGGGGATCTCGGGGCTACACCTTC. As protein: CSVVWGSRGYTF.

DNA for the CDR3: TGTGCCATCAGTGAGAGGGCCGGGGAGCTGTTTTTT. Translated: CAISERAGELFF. The chain is built from TRBV10-3 and TRBJ2-2; D not resolved. Trimming shortened V by 2 bases and J by 6 bases, and 4 bases separated the two germline ends. Germline V CDR1 and CDR2: ENHRY, SYGVKD. This CDR3 contains 12 residues.

The chain couples TRBV5-6 to TRBJ2-2, with D unresolved. Germline V CDR1 and CDR2: SGHDT, YYEEEE. The V end was cut by 4 bases, the J end by 1 base, with 5 bases between. The CDR3 covers 13 residues. Here the CDR3 reads CASSGVNTGELFF. The DNA for the CDR3 is TGTGCCAGCAGCGGGGTGAACACCGGGGAGCTGTTTTTT.

The J gene is TRBJ2-1, the V gene TRBV14; the match to TRBD1 covers 8 bases. With 4 bases clipped from V and 7 bases from J, the junction kept 15 bases outside the gene matches. The length of the CDR3 is 17 residues. Germline V gene lookup returns CDR1 SGHDN and CDR2 FVKESK. CDR3 coding DNA: TGTGCCAGCAGCCGGGGGTGGACAGGGATCTTCCCAAATGAGCAGTTCTTC. Protein sequence: CASSRGWTGIFPNEQFF.

This clonotype has just a few counts. This chain connects TRBV5-1 to TRBJ2-2, with a tentative D call TRBD1 (6 bases). This CDR3 has 13 residues. Germline CDR1 SGHRS, CDR2 YFSETQ. V was trimmed by 4 bases and J by 6 bases, leaving 10 bases between them. The CDR3 coding sequence is TGCGCCAGCAGCCCCTGGGGGCCCGGGGAGCTGTTTTTT. It specifies CASSPWGPGELFF.